One and the same sample provided the 13 T cell receptor beta chains below, sequenced in a study of T cells in localized non-small cell lung cancer. Assay used: immunoSEQ multiplex PCR; TCRdb lists only in-frame clones, some missing. The sample has over 55,000 clones, 85% to 90% seen once; the top ten hold about 2.1%. Sequenced material: peripheral blood, taken before any cancer treatment. Receptors were obtained from a woman aged 35 to 70 with stage I lung adenocarcinoma.

The chain links TRBV15 to TRBJ2-2; D is possibly TRBD1 (6 bases). CDR3 length: 14 residues. Germline CDR1 and CDR2: LNHNV and YYDKDF (reference sequence). Trimming removed 6 bases at V and 6 bases at J, with 14 bases between. The CDR3 spells CATSQNRESGELFF. CDR3 nucleotide sequence: TGTGCCACCAGTCAGAACAGGGAATCCGGGGAGCTGTTTTTT.

This chain uses TRBV5-8 with TRBJ2-5, with 10 bases aligning to TRBD2. The CDR3 is 15 amino acids. Germline assignment: CDR1 SGHTS and CDR2 YDEGEE. The V gene end was trimmed by 3 bases and the J gene end by 1 base; junction bases not matched to a gene: 3. CDR3 sequence (DNA): TGTGCCAGCAGCTCAGCGGGGGGGAGCCAAGAGACCCAGTACTTC. It specifies CASSSAGGSQETQYF.

The chain employs TRBV5-1 and TRBJ2-6; D is uncertain. Germline values: CDR1 SGHRS, CDR2 YFSETQ. V lost 0 bases to trimming and J lost 0 bases, with 10 bases between them. CDR3 length: 17 amino acids. CDR3 sequence reads: CASSLAIASSGANVLTF. CDR3 coding DNA: TGCGCCAGCAGCTTGGCCATTGCCAGCTCTGGGGCCAACGTCCTGACTTTC.

The CDR3 here is CASSQSIDRGGFSTDTQYF. The CDR3 DNA is TGCGCCAGCAGTCAATCGATCGACAGGGGAGGGTTTAGCACAGATACGCAGTATTTT. V and J are TRBV23-1 and TRBJ2-3; a weak D match, TRBD1 (8 bases). TRBV23-1 is an ORF, with its function uncertain. Trimming cost V 0 bases and J 0 bases, with 19 bases left between them. The length of the CDR3 is 19 residues.

V is TRBV7-8 and J is TRBJ2-5, with 9 bases identical to TRBD1. CDR1 and CDR2 from the germline V gene are SGHVS and FQNEAQ. V lost 5 bases and J lost 4; bases outside the gene matches: 11. The CDR3 consists of 16 residues. The DNA of the CDR3 is TGTGCCAGCAGCCCGGACAGGGGAGTTCGGGGAGAGACCCAGTACTTC. It yields the protein CASSPDRGVRGETQYF. The full variable domain, its missing parts supplied by reference TRBV7-8 and TRBJ2-5, is GAGVSQSPRYKVAKRGQDVALRCDPISGHVSLFWYQQALGQGPEFLTYFQNEAQLDKSGLPSDRFFAERPEGSVSTLKIQRTQQEDSAVYLCASSPDRGVRGETQYFGPGTRLLVL.

V and J are TRBV7-2 and TRBJ2-7; D is tentatively TRBD1 or TRBD2 (5 bases each). The CDR3 sequence is 15 residues long. V was trimmed by 4 bases and J by 7 bases, leaving 20 bases between them. Germline CDR1 reads SGHTA; CDR2 reads FQGNSA. CDR3 region: CASSYFGGIAGEQYF. CDR3 in DNA: TGTGCCAGCAGCTATTTTGGGGGTATTGCCGGTGAGCAGTACTTC.

The chain carries TRBV19 and TRBJ1-6; TRBD1 matches 7 bases. From germline, CDR1 is LNHDA and CDR2 SQIVND (reference sequence). V gave up 2 bases and J gave up 9 bases; unmatched junction bases: 7. The CDR3 runs to 15 residues. The CDR3 sequence is CASSILDRKRSPLHF. Here the CDR3 DNA reads TGTGCCAGTAGTATACTGGACAGGAAACGTTCACCCCTCCACTTT.

The rearrangement joins TRBV20-1 to TRBJ1-1; D is ambiguous. CDR3 length equals 11 residues. Trimming shortened V by 6 bases and J by 5 bases, and 10 bases separated the two germline ends. Germline loops: CDR1 DFQATT, CDR2 SNEGSKA (reference sequence). The CDR3 DNA reads as TGCAGTGCGAAAGGGAGGACTGAAGCTTTCTTT. It yields the protein CSAKGRTEAFF.

The rearrangement links TRBV7-7 to TRBJ2-5; 12 bases match TRBD2. Germline assignment: CDR1 SSHAT and CDR2 FNYEAQ (reference sequence). J was trimmed by 3 bases and V by 4 bases; bases with no gene match: 3. This CDR3 spans 15 amino acids. CDR3 region: CASSSSSGGEETQYF. CDR3 in DNA: TGTGCCAGCAGCTCGTCTAGCGGGGGGGAAGAGACCCAGTACTTC.

This chain joins TRBV7-2 and TRBJ1-1; D uncertain. The CDR3 runs to 13 residues. Germline lookup yields CDR1 SGHTA and CDR2 FQGNSA. V lost 2 bases and J lost 8, with 12 bases in between. The CDR3 protein is CASSLSAAQEAFF. Here the CDR3 DNA reads TGTGCCAGCAGCTTAAGTGCAGCACAAGAAGCTTTCTTT.

The rearrangement uses TRBV19 and TRBJ2-7; D remains unclear. The CDR3 sequence is 15 residues long. Germline loops: CDR1 LNHDA, CDR2 SQIVND (reference sequence). V was clipped by 1 base and J by 0 bases, with 10 bases between them. This CDR3 is CASSIGPGPSYEQYF. Written as DNA, the CDR3 is TGTGCCAGTAGTATAGGCCCCGGGCCCTCCTACGAGCAGTACTTC. The variable domain in full, with the rest retrieved from reference TRBV19 and TRBJ2-7, is DGGITQSPKYLFRKEGQNVTLSCEQNLNHDAMYWYRQDPGQGLRLIYYSQIVNDFQKGDIAEGYSVSREKKESFPLTVTSAQKNPTAFYLCASSIGPGPSYEQYFGPGTRLTVT.

This chain links TRBV27 with TRBJ2-1; 7 positions agree with TRBD1. The CDR3 has 17 amino acids. The germline V gene encodes CDR1 MNHEY and CDR2 SMNVEV (reference sequence). V lost 3 bases, J lost 4 bases, and 12 bases stayed unmatched. The DNA for the CDR3 is TGTGCCAGCAGTTTTATAAGTGGGACAGAAGCTTACAATGAGCAGTTCTTC. The encoded protein is CASSFISGTEAYNEQFF.

This clone was detected once. The chain carries TRBV2 and TRBJ2-3; 13 bases map to TRBD2. The junction had 11 bases not matched to a gene; V was cut back by 6 bases and J by 5 bases. The CDR3 runs 17 residues. Germline V gene lookup returns CDR1 SNHLY and CDR2 FYNNEI. CDR3 sequence (DNA): TGTGCCAGCAGCCCACTAGCGGGAGGGCAGTGGGGAGATACGCAGTATTTT. Amino acid sequence: CASSPLAGGQWGDTQYF.